This TCR beta chain was found in a study of blood T cells in healthy people across ages. Study results and caveats: With age, beta diversity per million T cells declined roughly linearly, significantly by approximately 40.

It was with a sample-barcoded 5' primer and a J-beta primer mix that a second PCR of about 6 to 11 cycles was run. TCRdb called the 5' RACE reads again in MiXCR, with one record for every CDR3 protein. This table has 450,000 to 700,000 distinct CDR3 sequences, approximately 27% appearing once. The trim removed 1 base at V and 2 bases at J, leaving 4 bases unmatched. The CDR3 sequence is 16 residues long. The V gene's germline CDR1 is SGHVS and CDR2 FQNEAQ. With regard to this clonotype: Its antigen is not known.

The rearrangement joins TRBV7-8 to TRBJ2-5; 10 positions agree with TRBD1. This TCR derives from a woman in her sixties or seventies in good health. The specimen sequenced was blood. The CDR3 region has the DNA TGTGCCAGCAGCTTAGGGACAGGGGGGGAACAAGAGACCCAGTACTTC. Encoded protein: CASSLGTGGEQETQYF. Drawing the rest from reference TRBV7-8 and TRBJ2-5, the complete variable domain is GAGVSQSPRYKVAKRGQDVALRCDPISGHVSLFWYQQALGQGPEFLTYFQNEAQLDKSGLPSDRFFAERPEGSVSTLKIQRTQQEDSAVYLCASSLGTGGEQETQYFGPGTRLLVL.